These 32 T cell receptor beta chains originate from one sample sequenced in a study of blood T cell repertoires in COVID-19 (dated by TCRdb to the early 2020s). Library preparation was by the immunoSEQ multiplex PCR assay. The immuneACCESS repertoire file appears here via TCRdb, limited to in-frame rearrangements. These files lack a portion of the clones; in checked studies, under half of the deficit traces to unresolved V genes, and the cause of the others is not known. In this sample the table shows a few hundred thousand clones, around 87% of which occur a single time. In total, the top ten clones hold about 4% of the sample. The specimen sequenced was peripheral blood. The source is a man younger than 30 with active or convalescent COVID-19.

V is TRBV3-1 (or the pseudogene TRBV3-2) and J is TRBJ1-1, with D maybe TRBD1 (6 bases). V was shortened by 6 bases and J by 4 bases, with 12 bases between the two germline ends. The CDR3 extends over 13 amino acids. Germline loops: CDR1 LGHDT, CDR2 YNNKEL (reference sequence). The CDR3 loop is CASSPRGATEAFF. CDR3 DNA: TGTGCCAGCAGTCCCAGGGGAGCCACTGAAGCTTTCTTT.

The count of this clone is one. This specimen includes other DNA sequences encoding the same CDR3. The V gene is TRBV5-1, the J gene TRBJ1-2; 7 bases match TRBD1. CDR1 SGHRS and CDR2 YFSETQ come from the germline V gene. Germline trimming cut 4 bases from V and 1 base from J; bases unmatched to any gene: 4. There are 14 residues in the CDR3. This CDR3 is CASSPGGLNYGYTF. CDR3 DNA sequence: TGCGCCAGCAGCCCAGGGGGTCTTAACTATGGCTACACCTTC.

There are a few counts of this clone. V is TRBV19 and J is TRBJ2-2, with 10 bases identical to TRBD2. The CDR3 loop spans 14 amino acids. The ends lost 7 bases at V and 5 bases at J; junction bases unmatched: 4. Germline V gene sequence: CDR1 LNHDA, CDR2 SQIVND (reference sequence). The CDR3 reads CASKVAGGTGELFF. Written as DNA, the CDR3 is TGTGCCAGTAAGGTAGCGGGAGGAACCGGGGAGCTGTTTTTT. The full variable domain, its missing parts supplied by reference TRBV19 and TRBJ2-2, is DGGITQSPKYLFRKEGQNVTLSCEQNLNHDAMYWYRQDPGQGLRLIYYSQIVNDFQKGDIAEGYSVSREKKESFPLTVTSAQKNPTAFYLCASKVAGGTGELFFGEGSRLTVL.

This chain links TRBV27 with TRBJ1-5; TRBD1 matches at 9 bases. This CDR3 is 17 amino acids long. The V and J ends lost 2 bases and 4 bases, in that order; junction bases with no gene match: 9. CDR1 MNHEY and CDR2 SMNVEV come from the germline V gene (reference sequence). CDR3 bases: TGTGCCAGCAGTTTACTGGGACAGGGAGAATGGAATCAGCCCCAGCATTTT. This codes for CASSLLGQGEWNQPQHF.

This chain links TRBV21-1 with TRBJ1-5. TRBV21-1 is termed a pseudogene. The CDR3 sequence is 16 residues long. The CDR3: CASSQQEGYTNQPQHF. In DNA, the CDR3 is TGTGCCAGCAGCCAACAGGAGGGCTACACGAATCAGCCCCAGCATTTT.

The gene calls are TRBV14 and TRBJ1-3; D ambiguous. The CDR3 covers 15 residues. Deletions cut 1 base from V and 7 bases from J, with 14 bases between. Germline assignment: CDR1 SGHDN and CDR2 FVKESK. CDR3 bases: TGTGCCAGCAGCCAAGTGTCTTCGGGCGGGAACACCATATATTTT. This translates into CASSQVSSGGNTIYF.

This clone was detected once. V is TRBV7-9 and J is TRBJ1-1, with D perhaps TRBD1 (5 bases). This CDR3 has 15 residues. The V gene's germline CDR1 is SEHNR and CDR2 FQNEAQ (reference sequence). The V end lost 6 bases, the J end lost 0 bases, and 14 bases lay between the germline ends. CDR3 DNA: TGTGCCAGCAGTTATACCCCGACAGTGAACACTGAAGCTTTCTTT. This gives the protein CASSYTPTVNTEAFF.

The CDR3 DNA is TGTGCCAGCACCCCTCCCAGGGACAGGGTTCAGAATGAGCAGTTCTTC. This sequence encodes CASTPPRDRVQNEQFF. The chain combines TRBV2 with TRBJ2-1; 9 bases match TRBD1. This CDR3 spans 16 amino acids. The junction had 14 bases not matched to a gene; V was cut back by 7 bases and J by 7 bases. In germline, CDR1 is SNHLY, CDR2 FYNNEI. The whole variable domain, filled in from reference TRBV2 and TRBJ2-1, reads EPEVTQTPSHQVTQMGQEVILRCVPISNHLYFYWYRQILGQKVEFLVSFYNNEISEKSEIFDDQFSVERPDGSNFTLKIRSTKLEDSAMYFCASTPPRDRVQNEQFFGPGTRLTVL.

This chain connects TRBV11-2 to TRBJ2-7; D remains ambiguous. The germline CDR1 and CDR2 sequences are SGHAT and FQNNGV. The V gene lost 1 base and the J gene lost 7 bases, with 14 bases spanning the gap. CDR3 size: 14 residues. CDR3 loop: CASSLALAASEQYF. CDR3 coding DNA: TGTGCCAGCAGCTTAGCTCTGGCCGCTTCTGAGCAGTACTTC.

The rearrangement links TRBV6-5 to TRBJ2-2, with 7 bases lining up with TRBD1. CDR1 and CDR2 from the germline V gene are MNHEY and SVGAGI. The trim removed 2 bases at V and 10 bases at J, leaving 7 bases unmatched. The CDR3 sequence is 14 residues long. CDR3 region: CASSYATGAEELFF. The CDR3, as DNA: TGTGCCAGCAGTTACGCAACAGGGGCGGAGGAGCTGTTTTTT.

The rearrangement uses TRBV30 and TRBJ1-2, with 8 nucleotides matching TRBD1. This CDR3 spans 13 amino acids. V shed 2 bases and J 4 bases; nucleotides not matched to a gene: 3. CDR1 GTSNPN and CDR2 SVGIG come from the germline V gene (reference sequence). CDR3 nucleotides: TGTGCCTGGAGTACAGGACAGGGCTATGGCTACACCTTC. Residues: CAWSTGQGYGYTF.

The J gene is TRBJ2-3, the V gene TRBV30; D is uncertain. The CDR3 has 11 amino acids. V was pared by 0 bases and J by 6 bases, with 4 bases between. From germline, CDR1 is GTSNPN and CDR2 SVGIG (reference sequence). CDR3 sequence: CAWSVSDTQYF. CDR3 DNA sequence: TGTGCCTGGAGTGTGAGCGATACGCAGTATTTT.

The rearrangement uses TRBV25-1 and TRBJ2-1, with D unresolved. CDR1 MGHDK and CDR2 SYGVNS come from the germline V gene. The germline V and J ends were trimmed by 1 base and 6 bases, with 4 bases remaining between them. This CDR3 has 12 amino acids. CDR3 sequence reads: CASSESRNEQFF. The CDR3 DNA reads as TGTGCCAGCAGTGAATCCCGCAATGAGCAGTTCTTC.

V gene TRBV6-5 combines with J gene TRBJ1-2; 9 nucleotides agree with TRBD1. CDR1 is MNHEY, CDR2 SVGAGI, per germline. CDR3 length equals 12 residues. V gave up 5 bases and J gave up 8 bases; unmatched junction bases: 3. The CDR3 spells CASSLGQGGYTF. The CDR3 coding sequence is TGTGCCAGCAGTCTCGGACAGGGGGGCTACACCTTC.

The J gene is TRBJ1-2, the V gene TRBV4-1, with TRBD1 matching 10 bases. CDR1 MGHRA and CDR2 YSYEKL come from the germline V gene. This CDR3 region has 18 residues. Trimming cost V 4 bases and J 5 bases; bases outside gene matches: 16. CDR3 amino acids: CASSPGTGEALGKYGYTF. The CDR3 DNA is TGCGCCAGCAGCCCCGGGACAGGGGAGGCCCTCGGCAAGTATGGCTACACCTTC.

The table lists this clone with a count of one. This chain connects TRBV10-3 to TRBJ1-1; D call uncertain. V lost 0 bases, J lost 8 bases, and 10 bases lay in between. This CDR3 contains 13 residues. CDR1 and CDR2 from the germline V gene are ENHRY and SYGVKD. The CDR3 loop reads CAISESGGLEAFF. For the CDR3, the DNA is TGTGCCATCAGTGAGTCTGGAGGGCTAGAAGCTTTCTTT.

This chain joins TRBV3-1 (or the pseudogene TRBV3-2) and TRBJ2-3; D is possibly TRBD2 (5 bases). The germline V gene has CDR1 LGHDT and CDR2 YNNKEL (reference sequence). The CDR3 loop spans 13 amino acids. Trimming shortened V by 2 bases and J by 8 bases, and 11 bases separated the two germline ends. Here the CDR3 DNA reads TGTGCCAGCAGCCAACCCGGAAGCGGTACGCAGTATTTT. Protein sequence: CASSQPGSGTQYF.

The CDR3 DNA reads as TGTGCCAGTAGCTCCACGGGGGGGTATGGCTACACCTTC. Its translation is CASSSTGGYGYTF. V and J are TRBV19 and TRBJ1-2; the D gene is possibly TRBD1 (5 bases). CDR1 and CDR2 from the germline V gene are LNHDA and SQIVND (reference sequence). There are 13 residues in the CDR3. Trimming cost V 6 bases and J 5 bases, with 13 bases left between them.

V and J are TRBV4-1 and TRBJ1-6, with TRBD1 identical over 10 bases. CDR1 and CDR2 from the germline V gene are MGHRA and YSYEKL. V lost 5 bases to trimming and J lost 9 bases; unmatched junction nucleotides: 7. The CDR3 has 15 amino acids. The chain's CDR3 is CASSSTTGGISPLHF. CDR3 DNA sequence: TGCGCCAGCAGCAGTACGACAGGGGGCATTTCACCCCTCCACTTT.

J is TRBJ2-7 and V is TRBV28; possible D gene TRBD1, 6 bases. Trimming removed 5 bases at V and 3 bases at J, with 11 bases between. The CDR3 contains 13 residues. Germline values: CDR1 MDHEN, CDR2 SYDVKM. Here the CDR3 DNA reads TGTGCCAGCAGTCCAACAGGGTTCTACGAGCAGTACTTC. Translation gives CASSPTGFYEQYF.

The CDR3 bases are TGTGCCAGCAGTGGGCAGGGGGCTGCTGGCTACACCTTC. It yields the protein CASSGQGAAGYTF. The chain uses TRBV2 and TRBJ1-2; 8 nucleotides agree with TRBD1. Germline V CDR1 and CDR2: SNHLY, FYNNEI. V was clipped by 4 bases and J by 7 bases; unmatched bases: 5. The CDR3 length is 13 residues.

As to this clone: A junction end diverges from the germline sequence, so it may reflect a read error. This chain's CDR3 is CASSLDFGTSDIF. The DNA for the CDR3 is TGTGCCAGCAGCTTAGATTTTGGGACATCTGACATCTTC. The gene calls are TRBV7-9 and TRBJ2-1; maybe TRBD1 (6 bases). This CDR3 spans 13 amino acids. Looked up from germline, CDR1 is SEHNR and CDR2 is FQNEAQ (reference sequence). The complete variable domain, with remaining parts taken from reference TRBV7-9 and TRBJ2-1, reads DTGVSQNPRHKITKRGQNVTFRCDPISEHNRLYWYRQTLGQGPEFLTYFQNEAQLEKSRLLSDRFSAERPKGSFSTLEIQRTEQGDSAMYLCASSLDFGTSDIFGPGTRLTVL.

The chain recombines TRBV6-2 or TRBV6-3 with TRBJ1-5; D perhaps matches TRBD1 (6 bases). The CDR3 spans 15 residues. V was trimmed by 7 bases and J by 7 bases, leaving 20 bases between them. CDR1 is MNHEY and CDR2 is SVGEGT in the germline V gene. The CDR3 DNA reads TGTGCCAGCAACCCCTCTCAAGACAGGTTACAGCCCCAGCATTTT. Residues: CASNPSQDRLQPQHF.

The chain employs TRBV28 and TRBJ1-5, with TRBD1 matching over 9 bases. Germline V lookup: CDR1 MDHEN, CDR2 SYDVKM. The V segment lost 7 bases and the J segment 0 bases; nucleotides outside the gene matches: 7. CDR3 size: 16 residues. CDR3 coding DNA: TGTGCCAGCACGGGACAGGGCAAGAATAGCAATCAGCCCCAGCATTTT. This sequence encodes CASTGQGKNSNQPQHF.

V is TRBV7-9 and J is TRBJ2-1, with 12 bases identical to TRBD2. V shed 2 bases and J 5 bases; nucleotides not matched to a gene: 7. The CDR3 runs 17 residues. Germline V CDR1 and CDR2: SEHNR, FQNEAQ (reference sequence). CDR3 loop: CASSLYPGLAGHNEQFF. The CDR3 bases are TGTGCCAGCAGCTTATACCCCGGACTAGCGGGGCACAATGAGCAGTTCTTC.

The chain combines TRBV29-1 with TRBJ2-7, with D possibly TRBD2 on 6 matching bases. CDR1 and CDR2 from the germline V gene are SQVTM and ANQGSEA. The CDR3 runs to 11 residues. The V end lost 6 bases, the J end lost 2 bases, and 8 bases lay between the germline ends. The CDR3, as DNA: TGCAGCGTGAGGGAGGCCTACGAGCAGTACTTC. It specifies CSVREAYEQYF.

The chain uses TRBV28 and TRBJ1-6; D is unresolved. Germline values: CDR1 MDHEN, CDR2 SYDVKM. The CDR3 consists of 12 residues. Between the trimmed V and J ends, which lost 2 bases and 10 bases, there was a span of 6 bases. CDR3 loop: CASSLERSPLHF. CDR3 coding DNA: TGTGCCAGCAGTTTAGAGAGATCACCCCTCCACTTT.

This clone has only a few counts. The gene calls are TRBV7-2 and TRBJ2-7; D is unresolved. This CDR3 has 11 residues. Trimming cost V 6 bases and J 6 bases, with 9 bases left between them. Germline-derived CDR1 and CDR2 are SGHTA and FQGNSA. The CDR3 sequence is CASSSGLEQYF. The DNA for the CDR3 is TGTGCCAGCAGTTCTGGGCTCGAGCAGTACTTC.

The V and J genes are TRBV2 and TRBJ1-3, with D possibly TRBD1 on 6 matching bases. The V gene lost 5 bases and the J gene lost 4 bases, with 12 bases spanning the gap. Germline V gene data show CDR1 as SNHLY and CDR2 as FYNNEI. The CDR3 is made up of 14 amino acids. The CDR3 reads CASSITGFGNTIYF. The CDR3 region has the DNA TGTGCCAGCAGTATTACAGGGTTCGGAAACACCATATATTTT.

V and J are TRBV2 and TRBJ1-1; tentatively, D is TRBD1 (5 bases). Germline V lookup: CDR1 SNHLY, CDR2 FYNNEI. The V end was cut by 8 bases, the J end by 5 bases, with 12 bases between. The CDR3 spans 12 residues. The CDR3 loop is CASYGGGTEAFF. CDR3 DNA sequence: TGTGCCAGCTACGGCGGGGGGACTGAAGCTTTCTTT.

DNA for the CDR3: TGCGCCAGCAGACGCTGGCGGGCGAACACTGAAGCTTTCTTT. Protein sequence: CASRRWRANTEAFF. The rearrangement joins TRBV4-1 to TRBJ1-1; no clear D gene. CDR3 size: 14 residues. Germline V CDR1 and CDR2: MGHRA, YSYEKL. V lost 6 bases, J lost 1 base, and 12 bases lay in between.

The CDR3 sequence: CASSQDRGGRNTEAFF. The CDR3 DNA follows: TGCGCCAGCAGCCAAGATAGGGGGGGTAGGAACACTGAAGCTTTCTTT. The chain joins TRBV4-1 to TRBJ1-1; D perhaps matches TRBD1 (6 bases). Germline assignment: CDR1 MGHRA and CDR2 YSYEKL. This CDR3 contains 16 residues. V was cut by 0 bases and J by 1 base, with 12 bases left in between.